Each of the 24 T cell receptor beta chains below was sequenced from the same sample in a study of low-dose radiotherapy and immunotherapy resistance in tumors. Stated time point: after trial treatment. Treatment denoted: LDRT plus nivolumab, ipilimumab, low-dose cyclophosphamide and aspirin (RACIN trial). Covering alpha and beta chains, TRAV- and TRBV-specific primers were used for the first-strand cDNA. Amplification, which lasted roughly 20 PCR cycles, used a constant-region primer and V-primer adapter to amplify TCRs. TCRdb re-called the reads through MiXCR, storing one row per CDR3 protein. Among roughly 95,000 distinct CDR3 sequences listed, around a fifth were seen once. The sequencing here drew on PBMCs, taken after low-dose radiotherapy plus immunotherapy. Every receptor here comes from a female donor with ovarian cancer.

This clonotype occurred many times. The chain links TRBV5-1 to TRBJ2-1; a weak D match, TRBD1 (6 bases). The germline gives CDR1 SGHRS, CDR2 YFSETQ. The V and J ends lost 0 bases and 4 bases respectively, with 11 bases between them. The CDR3 is 15 residues long. The CDR3 DNA reads as TGCGCCAGCAGCTTGGAGGGGGTTGGTTACAATGAGCAGTTCTTC. Translated: CASSLEGVGYNEQFF.

This clonotype has at least ten counts. This sequence joins TRBV4-1 and TRBJ2-7, with no clear D. There are 14 residues in the CDR3. Trimming took 0 bases from V and 4 from J, leaving 10 bases between them. Germline V CDR1 and CDR2: MGHRA, YSYEKL. In DNA form, the CDR3 reads TGCGCCAGCAGCCAAGATGGCAGGTTTTACGAGCAGTACTTC. Translating it yields CASSQDGRFYEQYF.

The chain combines TRBV6-5 with TRBJ2-1; no clear D gene. The CDR3 loop spans 12 amino acids. Germline CDR1 is MNHEY and CDR2 is SVGAGI. V shed 2 bases and J shed 9 bases, with 8 bases lying between them. The CDR3 region has the DNA TGTGCCAGCAGTTACATCGGCCGTGAGCAGTTCTTC. Protein: CASSYIGREQFF.

This clonotype occurred many times. This sequence joins TRBV5-1 and TRBJ2-1, with D unresolved. The V end was cut by 0 bases, the J end by 10 bases, with 14 bases between. This CDR3 contains 14 residues. From germline, CDR1 is SGHRS and CDR2 YFSETQ. CDR3 nucleotides: TGCGCCAGCAGCTTGGCCGGTTCAGAAGGGGAGCAGTTCTTC. Its translation: CASSLAGSEGEQFF.

This clonotype was seen a few times. The V gene is TRBV20-1, the J gene TRBJ2-1; 14 positions agree with TRBD2. This CDR3 spans 14 amino acids. Trimming removed 6 bases from V and 6 bases from J; junction bases left unmatched: 4. CDR1 and CDR2 (germline): DFQATT, SNEGSKA (reference sequence). Here the CDR3 DNA reads TGCAGTGCCCGGACTAGCGGGGGGATCAATGAGCAGTTCTTC. It translates to CSARTSGGINEQFF.

This clonotype has ten or more counts. J is TRBJ2-6 and V is TRBV6-2 or TRBV6-3; perhaps TRBD1 as D (5 bases). Germline V gene sequence: CDR1 MNHEY, CDR2 SVGEGT. CDR3 length: 15 amino acids. Deletions cut 5 bases from V and 3 bases from J, with 11 bases between. The CDR3 nucleotides read TGTGCCAGCAGTCGAAACAGGAATGGGGCCAACGTCCTGACTTTC. Its protein is CASSRNRNGANVLTF.

This clonotype was recorded many times. V gene TRBV11-3 combines with J gene TRBJ2-3; D uncertain. V was shortened by 5 bases and J by 0 bases, with 6 bases between the two germline ends. The length of the CDR3 is 13 residues. Germline V gene sequence: CDR1 SGHNT, CDR2 YENEEA. In DNA form, the CDR3 reads TGTGCCAGCAGCACAGCTAGCACAGATACGCAGTATTTT. Its protein product is CASSTASTDTQYF. The full variable domain, in which reference TRBV11-3 and TRBJ2-3 provide the parts outside the CDR3, is EAGVVQSPRYKIIEKKQPVAFWCNPISGHNTLYWYLQNLGQGPELLIRYENEEAVDDSQLPKDRFSAERLKGVDSTLKIQPAELGDSAVYLCASSTASTDTQYFGPGTRLTVL.

This clonotype was picked up many times. This rearrangement joins TRBV12-3 or TRBV12-4 to TRBJ1-2, with D hard to call. The CDR3 length is 12 residues. Deletions cut 1 base from V and 3 bases from J, with 3 bases between. CDR3 sequence reads: CASSLEDYGYTF. The CDR3 DNA reads as TGTGCCAGCAGTTTAGAGGACTATGGCTACACCTTC.

At least ten counts were recorded for this clonotype. The rearrangement joins TRBV27 to TRBJ2-1; possibly TRBD1 for D (6 bases). Germline CDR1 and CDR2: MNHEY and SMNVEV (reference sequence). The CDR3 spans 13 residues. The ends were cut back, 5 bases at V and 4 bases at J, with 9 bases in the middle. Here the CDR3 reads CASSQGTYNEQFF. The CDR3 DNA follows: TGTGCCAGCAGTCAGGGGACGTACAATGAGCAGTTCTTC.

The table lists this clonotype with many counts. The gene calls are TRBV30 and TRBJ2-7; D uncertain. The CDR3 extends over 13 amino acids. Trimming stripped 0 bases from V and 4 bases from J, with 10 bases between. Germline V gene data show CDR1 as GTSNPN and CDR2 as SVGIG (reference sequence). CDR3 region: CAWSVSHRYEQYF. DNA of the CDR3: TGTGCCTGGAGTGTAAGCCATCGTTACGAGCAGTACTTC.

This chain uses TRBV20-1 with TRBJ2-7; the D gene is possibly TRBD2 (5 bases). CDR1 DFQATT and CDR2 SNEGSKA come from the germline V gene (reference sequence). The V and J ends lost 4 bases and 6 bases respectively, with 19 bases between them. The CDR3 consists of 14 residues. The CDR3 DNA reads as TGCAGTGCTACCCCTTCGAGGGTCTATGGCGAGCAGTACTTC. Translated, it gives CSATPSRVYGEQYF.

This clonotype has ten or more counts. DNA for the CDR3: TGTGCCAGCAAGATAAACAGGAATGCCTACAATGAGCAGTTCTTC. The encoded protein is CASKINRNAYNEQFF. V is TRBV11-2 and J is TRBJ2-1, with a possible D match to TRBD1 (5 bases). CDR3 length: 15 residues. Trimming left V 7 bases short and J 2 bases short, with 15 bases between. Per germline, CDR1 SGHAT and CDR2 FQNNGV.

This clonotype came up many times. The chain joins TRBV5-4 to TRBJ2-3; D remains unclear. CDR3 length equals 14 residues. V was pared by 4 bases and J by 4 bases, with 13 bases between. Germline loops: CDR1 SGHNT, CDR2 YYREEE (reference sequence). The CDR3 DNA reads as TGTGCCAGCAGCCGCGAAACTGGGGCAGATACGCAGTATTTT. Translation gives CASSRETGADTQYF.

This clonotype was seen ten or more times. The chain uses TRBV20-1 and TRBJ2-5; the D gene is possibly TRBD2 (6 bases). Between the trimmed V and J ends, which lost 4 bases and 5 bases, there was a span of 14 bases. The length of the CDR3 is 13 residues. CDR1 and CDR2 from the germline V gene are DFQATT and SNEGSKA (reference sequence). CDR3 sequence (DNA): TGCAGTGCTATCAGAAGGAGGGCGGAGACCCAGTACTTC. Amino acid sequence: CSAIRRRAETQYF.

This clonotype was seen many times. This chain joins TRBV7-2 and TRBJ2-1; TRBD1 aligns across 9 bases. The CDR3 consists of 18 residues. Losses at the gene ends were 5 bases for V and 4 bases for J; bases not matched to a gene: 15. Germline CDR1 is SGHTA and CDR2 is FQGNSA. The CDR3 spells CASSRPVQGAFGYNEQFF. The DNA of the CDR3 is TGTGCCAGCAGCCGCCCCGTACAGGGGGCTTTCGGTTACAATGAGCAGTTCTTC.

As concerns this clonotype: A far larger clone is only one base removed, so a read error is likely. The chain has TRBV7-9 and TRBJ2-1; 9 bases are shared with TRBD1. The V gene's germline CDR1 is SEHNR and CDR2 FQNEAQ (reference sequence). J lost 10 bases, V lost 5 bases, and 9 bases had no gene match. The CDR3 loop spans 14 amino acids. In nucleotides, the CDR3 is TGTGCCAGCAGCCCGAGGACAGGGGTCTACGAGCAGTTCTTC. Residues: CASSPRTGVYEQFF.

The V gene is TRBV12-3 or TRBV12-4, the J gene TRBJ1-6; 7 bases align to TRBD1. Trimming at V came to 6 bases and at J to 5 bases, leaving 4 bases not matched to a gene. The CDR3 totals 14 residues. The CDR3 sequence is CASRQGQHNSPLHF. The CDR3 DNA is TGTGCCAGCAGACAGGGACAGCATAATTCACCCCTCCACTTT.

This clonotype has ten or more counts. V and J are TRBV7-2 and TRBJ1-4; D gene uncertain. Germline V lookup: CDR1 SGHTA, CDR2 FQGNSA. V lost 1 base and J 4 bases, leaving 10 bases between the germline ends. This CDR3 region has 15 residues. CDR3 sequence (DNA): TGTGCCAGCAGCTTAGGGACGGCAATTAATGAAAAACTGTTTTTT. This translates into CASSLGTAINEKLFF.

In its sample, this clonotype was seen many times. The CDR3 sequence: CATSSAGRAYYGYTF. CDR3 DNA: TGTGCCACCAGCTCCGCCGGTCGGGCCTACTATGGCTACACCTTC. This sequence joins TRBV15 and TRBJ1-2; the D is unclear. Germline assignment: CDR1 LNHNV and CDR2 YYDKDF (reference sequence). The V gene lost 5 bases and the J gene lost 3 bases, with 16 bases spanning the gap. This CDR3 is built from 15 residues.

This clonotype was recorded at least ten times. This chain links TRBV19 with TRBJ2-7, with D uncertain. Germline loops: CDR1 LNHDA, CDR2 SQIVND (reference sequence). The CDR3 runs 14 residues. Trimming removed 9 bases at V and 2 bases at J, with 17 bases between. The DNA of the CDR3 is TGTGCCAGCACCTCAAATCTCGTCCCCTACGAGCAGTACTTC. This encodes CASTSNLVPYEQYF.

The count of this clonotype is one. It differs at one base from a far larger clone, so likely a read error. The chain couples TRBV6-6 to TRBJ2-5, with 8 bases aligning to TRBD1. Germline CDR1 reads MNHNY; CDR2 reads SVGAGI (reference sequence). CDR3 length: 14 amino acids. CDR3 bases: TGTGCCTGCAGTTACTCGCTCGACAGGGGTATTCGGTACTTC. Amino acid sequence: CACSYSLDRGIRYF.

A few counts support this clonotype. The chain is built from TRBV6-2 or TRBV6-3 and TRBJ2-1; 10 nucleotides align to TRBD2. The CDR3 has 16 residues. Germline V CDR1 and CDR2: MNHEY, SVGEGT. The ends lost 6 bases at V and 6 bases at J; junction bases unmatched: 11. CDR3 DNA: TGTGCCAGCAGCTACGAAGCGGGAGGGCCGGTCAATGAGCAGTTCTTC. Amino acid sequence: CASSYEAGGPVNEQFF.

In this sample, this clonotype turned up a few times. The V and J genes are TRBV7-2 and TRBJ2-3, with 15 bases matching TRBD2. This CDR3 has 18 residues. Germline V CDR1 and CDR2: SGHTA, FQGNSA. V dropped 5 bases and J dropped 2; count of bases not matched to a gene: 8. The CDR3 DNA sequence: TGTGCCAGCAGCCCGGGACTAGCGGGGGGCCTGACCACAGATACGCAGTATTTT. This encodes CASSPGLAGGLTTDTQYF.

In its sample, this clonotype was seen once. This chain uses TRBV5-1 with TRBJ1-4, with D unresolved. V was trimmed by 0 bases and J by 10 bases, leaving 13 bases between them. The CDR3 is made up of 14 amino acids. Looked up from germline, CDR1 is SGHRS and CDR2 is YFSETQ. CDR3 DNA sequence: TGCGCCAGCAGCTTGGACGGCCCAGTCGGAAAACTGTTTTTT. Residues: CASSLDGPVGKLFF.